The T cell receptor beta chain described here comes from a study of CD8 T cells in ankylosing spondylitis (dated by TCRdb to the late 2010s). For the study in its entirety: T cell receptor beta repertoires were profiled in healthy donors and ankylosing spondylitis patients so that disease-linked TCR variants could be found. In total, the full study cohort was made up of 95 to 110 healthy donors and 20 to 25 ankylosing spondylitis patients. Samples of peripheral blood were taken, and for ankylosing spondylitis patients, synovial fluid was collected as well.

What the study reported, not specific to this receptor: Significant enrichment of the disease-linked clones was reported in matched synovial fluid samples from ankylosing spondylitis patients. The disease-linked clones had a CD8+ phenotype and were found at relatively low frequencies in peripheral blood. Some of the motif variants had been reported before in the synovial fluid and blood of reactive arthritis patients, a finding that suggests common disease-initiation mechanisms. Blood from ankylosing spondylitis patients appeared to be characterized by a TCR beta motif composed of about eight highly homologous amino acid variants.

Sequenced using an Illumina HiSeq 2500. Quantitative 5'-RACE with molecular barcodes was the method used to prepare the TCR beta libraries. The study's own analysis went as follows. To identify disease-linked TCR variants, a new computational method was used, one built on a probabilistic model of VDJ rearrangement. TCRdb reprocessing: public reads trimmed at Q25 with fastp, clones called with MiXCR, in-frame beta chains kept. Duplicate CDR3 protein sequences are folded into a single record with the most common DNA and genes. Here the V and J calls rest on TCRdb's processing, not on the authors' analysis. The sample records about 92,000 distinct CDR3 sequences, about 9% of which are singletons. The biggest ten clones account for under 6% of the sample. The CDR3 numbers 16 residues from cysteine through phenylalanine. Only the CDR3 DNA is retained, 48 bases long and in frame from the first base. CDR1 and CDR2 are drawn from the germline V gene (reference sequence): MNHEY, SMNVEV. The junction shows trimming of 5 bases on V and 9 bases on J, plus 22 bases between the germline ends.

Comments on this clonotype: Its binding antigen is unknown. No base-level quality is on record; no much larger clone is a single base apart.

The source material was blood, either unsorted or a sorted T cell fraction (not recorded which). This clonotype was obtained from a male donor with ankylosing spondylitis or in good health (not recorded which). This sequence uses TRBV27 and TRBJ2-2, and TRBD1 may be the D gene, going by 5 matching bases. The DNA sequence follows: TGTGCCAGCAGTAGGGGTCGAGGACCCTCCGGCCGGGAGCTGTTTTTT. Translation gives CASSRGRGPSGRELFF.